This T cell receptor beta chain stems from a study of graft-versus-host responses after intestinal transplantation. Study in general: Recipients were all induced with anti-thymocyte globulin, then given tacrolimus and steroids for 2 to 4 years.

This clone was seen a few times. There were about 200,000 CFSE-labeled responder cells plated together with about 200,000 irradiated, violet-dye-labeled stimulator cells. The authors sorted proliferating CFSE-low CD3+CD4+ and CD3+CD8+ responders after the reaction. The CDR3 spans 15 residues. CDR1 and CDR2 (germline): SEHNR, FQNEAQ (reference sequence). Trimming took off 5 bases at V and 0 bases at J, with 14 bases between the two ends. Repertoires were generated with immunoSEQ multiplex PCR, while TCRdb's copy carries only in-frame clones and drops some. The sample has several thousand clones; about 24% are singletons. General study points: GvH clonotypes were identified within recipient marrow, with a subset emerging first in ileum or blood. When patients had graft-donor T cell macrochimerism, their allografts held high graft-versus-host to host-versus-graft clonal ratios.

Source: alloreactive CD8+ T cells from a mixed lymphocyte reaction culture, taken before transplantation. The subset is: CFSE-low proliferating T cells sorted from roughly 6-day pre-transplant mixed lymphocyte reaction (GvH or HvG direction). This TCR derives from a human patient who was an organ donor for intestinal transplantation. The chain joins TRBV7-9 to TRBJ2-7; D is perhaps TRBD1 or TRBD2 (6 bases each). CDR3 coding DNA: TGTGCCAGCAGCCCCCCGGGGGCCCCCTCCTACGAGCAGTACTTC. As protein: CASSPPGAPSYEQYF.